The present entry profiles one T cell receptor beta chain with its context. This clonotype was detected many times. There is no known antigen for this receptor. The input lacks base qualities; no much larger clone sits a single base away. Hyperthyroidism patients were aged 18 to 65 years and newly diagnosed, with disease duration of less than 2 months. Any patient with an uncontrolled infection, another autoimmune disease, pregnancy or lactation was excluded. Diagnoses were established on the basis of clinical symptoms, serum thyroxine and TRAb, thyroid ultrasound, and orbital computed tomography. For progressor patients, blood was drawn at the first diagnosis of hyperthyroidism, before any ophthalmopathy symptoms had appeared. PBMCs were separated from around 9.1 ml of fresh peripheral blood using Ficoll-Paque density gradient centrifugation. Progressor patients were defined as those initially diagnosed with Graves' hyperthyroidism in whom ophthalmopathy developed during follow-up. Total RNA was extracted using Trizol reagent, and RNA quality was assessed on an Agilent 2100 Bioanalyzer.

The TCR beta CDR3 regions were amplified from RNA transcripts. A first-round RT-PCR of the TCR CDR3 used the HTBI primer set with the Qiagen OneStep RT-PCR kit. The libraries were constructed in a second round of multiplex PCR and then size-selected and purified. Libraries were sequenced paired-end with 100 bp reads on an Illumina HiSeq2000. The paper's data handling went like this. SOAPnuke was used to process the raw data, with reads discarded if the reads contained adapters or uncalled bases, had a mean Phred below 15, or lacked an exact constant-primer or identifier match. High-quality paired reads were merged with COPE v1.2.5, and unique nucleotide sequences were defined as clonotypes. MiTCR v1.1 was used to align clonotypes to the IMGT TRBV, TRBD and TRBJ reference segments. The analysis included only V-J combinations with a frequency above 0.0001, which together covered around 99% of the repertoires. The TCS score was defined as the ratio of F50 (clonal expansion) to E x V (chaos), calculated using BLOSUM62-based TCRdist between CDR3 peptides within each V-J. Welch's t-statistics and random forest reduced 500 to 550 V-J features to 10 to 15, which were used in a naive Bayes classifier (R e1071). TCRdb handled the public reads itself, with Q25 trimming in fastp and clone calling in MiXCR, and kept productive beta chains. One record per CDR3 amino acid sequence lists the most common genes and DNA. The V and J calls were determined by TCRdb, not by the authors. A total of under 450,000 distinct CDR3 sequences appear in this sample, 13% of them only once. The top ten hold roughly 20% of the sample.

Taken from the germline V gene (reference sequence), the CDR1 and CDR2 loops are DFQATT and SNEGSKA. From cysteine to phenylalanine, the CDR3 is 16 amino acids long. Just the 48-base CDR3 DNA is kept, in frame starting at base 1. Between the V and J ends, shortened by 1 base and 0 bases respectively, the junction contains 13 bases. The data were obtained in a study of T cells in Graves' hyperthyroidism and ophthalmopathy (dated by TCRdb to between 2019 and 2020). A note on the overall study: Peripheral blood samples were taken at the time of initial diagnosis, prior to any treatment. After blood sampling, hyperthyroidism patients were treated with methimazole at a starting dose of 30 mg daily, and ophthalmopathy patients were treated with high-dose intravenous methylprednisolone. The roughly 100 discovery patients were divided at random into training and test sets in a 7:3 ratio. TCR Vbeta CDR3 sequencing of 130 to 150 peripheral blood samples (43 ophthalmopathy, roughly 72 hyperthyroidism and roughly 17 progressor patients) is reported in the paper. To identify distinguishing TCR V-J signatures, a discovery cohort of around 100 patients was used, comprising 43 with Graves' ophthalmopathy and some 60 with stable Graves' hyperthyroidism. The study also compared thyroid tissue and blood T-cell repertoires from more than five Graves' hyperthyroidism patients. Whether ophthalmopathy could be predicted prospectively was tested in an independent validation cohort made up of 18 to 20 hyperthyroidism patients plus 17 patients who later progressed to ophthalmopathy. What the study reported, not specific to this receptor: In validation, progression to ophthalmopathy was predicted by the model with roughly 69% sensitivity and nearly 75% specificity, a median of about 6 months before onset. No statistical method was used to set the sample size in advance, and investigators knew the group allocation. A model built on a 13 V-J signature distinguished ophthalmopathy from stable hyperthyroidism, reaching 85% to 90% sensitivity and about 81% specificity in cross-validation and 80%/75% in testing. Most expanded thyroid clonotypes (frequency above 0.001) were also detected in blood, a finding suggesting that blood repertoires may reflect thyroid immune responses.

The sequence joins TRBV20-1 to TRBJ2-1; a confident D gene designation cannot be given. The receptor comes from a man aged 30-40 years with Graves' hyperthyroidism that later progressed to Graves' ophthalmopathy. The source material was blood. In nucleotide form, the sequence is TGCAGTGCTAGAGTTAGAGCCGCGAGCTCCTACAATGAGCAGTTCTTC. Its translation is CSARVRAASSYNEQFF.